The TCR beta chain under discussion was sequenced for a study of T-cell memory formation after mild COVID-19. The CDR3 extends over 13 amino acids. With 6 bases removed from V and 7 bases from J, the gap between germline ends came to 16 bases. Germline V gene lookup returns CDR1 DFQATT and CDR2 SNEGSKA (reference sequence). TCRdb processed the 5' RACE reads anew with MiXCR; each CDR3 protein has one entry. The data contain about 470,000 distinct CDR3 sequences, 25% of them singletons. Sequenced material: PBMCs or a T cell subset sorted from them (not recorded which). The chain couples TRBV20-1 to TRBJ2-1; tentatively, D is TRBD1 or TRBD2 (5 bases each). The sequence was obtained from an adult woman who had mild COVID-19 (a few samples of this study predate the infection). Cell type and time point are not known. The CDR3 reads CSANKLGTNEQFF. For the CDR3, the DNA is TGCAGTGCCAACAAGCTCGGGACGAATGAGCAGTTCTTC.